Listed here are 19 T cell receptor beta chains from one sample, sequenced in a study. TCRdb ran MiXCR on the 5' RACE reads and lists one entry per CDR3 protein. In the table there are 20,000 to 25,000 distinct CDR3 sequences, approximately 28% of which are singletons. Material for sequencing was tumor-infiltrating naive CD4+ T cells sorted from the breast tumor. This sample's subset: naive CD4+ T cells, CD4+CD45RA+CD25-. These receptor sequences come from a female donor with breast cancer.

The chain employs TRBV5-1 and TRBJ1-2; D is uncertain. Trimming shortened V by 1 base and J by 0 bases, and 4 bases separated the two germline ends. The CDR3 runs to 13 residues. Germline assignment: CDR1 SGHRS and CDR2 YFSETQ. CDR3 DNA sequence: TGCGCCAGCAGCTTGTCTCCTAACTATGGCTACACCTTC. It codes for CASSLSPNYGYTF.

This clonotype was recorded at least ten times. CDR3 coding DNA: TGCAGTGCCCTGGGACCGTCTGAAGCTTTCTTT. This sequence encodes CSALGPSEAFF. This chain connects TRBV20-1 to TRBJ1-1; a weak D match, TRBD1 (5 bases). CDR3 length equals 11 residues. Germline V gene data show CDR1 as DFQATT and CDR2 as SNEGSKA (reference sequence). Trimming took off 6 bases at V and 6 bases at J, with 11 bases between the two ends.

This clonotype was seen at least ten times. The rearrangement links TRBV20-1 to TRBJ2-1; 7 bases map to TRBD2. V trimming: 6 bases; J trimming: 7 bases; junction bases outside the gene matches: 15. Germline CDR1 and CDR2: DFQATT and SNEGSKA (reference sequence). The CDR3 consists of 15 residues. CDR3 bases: TGCAGTGCCACCGGGGGACTAACGGGAGAGAATGAGCAGTTCTTC. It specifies CSATGGLTGENEQFF.

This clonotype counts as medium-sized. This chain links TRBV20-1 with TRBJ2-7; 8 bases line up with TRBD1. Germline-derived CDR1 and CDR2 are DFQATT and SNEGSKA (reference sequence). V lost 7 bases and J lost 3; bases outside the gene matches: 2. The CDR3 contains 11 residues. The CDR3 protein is CSGDRGYEQYF. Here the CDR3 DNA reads TGCAGTGGCGACAGGGGCTACGAGCAGTACTTC.

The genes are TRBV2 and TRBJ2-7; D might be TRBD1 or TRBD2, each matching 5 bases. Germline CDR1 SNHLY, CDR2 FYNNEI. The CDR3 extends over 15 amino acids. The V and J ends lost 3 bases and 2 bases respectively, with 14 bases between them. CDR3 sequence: CASSEGPSVAYEQYF. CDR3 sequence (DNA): TGTGCCAGCAGTGAGGGACCAAGCGTGGCCTACGAGCAGTACTTC.

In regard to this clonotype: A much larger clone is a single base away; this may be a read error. The CDR3 sequence: CAWVLSPYNEQFF. For the CDR3, the DNA is TGTGCCTGGGTTCTGAGCCCCTACAATGAGCAGTTCTTC. This chain uses TRBV30 with TRBJ2-1; no reliable D call. CDR1 is GTSNPN and CDR2 is SVGIG in the germline V gene (reference sequence). The CDR3 has 13 residues. V was pared by 5 bases and J by 2 bases, with 10 bases between.

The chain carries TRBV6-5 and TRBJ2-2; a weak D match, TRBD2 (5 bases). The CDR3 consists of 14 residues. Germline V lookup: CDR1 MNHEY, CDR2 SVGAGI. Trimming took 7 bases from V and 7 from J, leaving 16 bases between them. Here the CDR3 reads CASTGRGTDGELFF. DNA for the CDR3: TGTGCCAGCACCGGTCGGGGAACCGACGGGGAGCTGTTTTTT.

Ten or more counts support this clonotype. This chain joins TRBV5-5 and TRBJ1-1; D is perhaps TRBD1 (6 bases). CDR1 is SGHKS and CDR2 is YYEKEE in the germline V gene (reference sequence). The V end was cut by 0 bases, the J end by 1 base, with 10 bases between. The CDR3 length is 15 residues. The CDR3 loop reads CASSLGLGGNTEAFF. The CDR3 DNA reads TGTGCCAGCAGCTTGGGTCTAGGGGGGAACACTGAAGCTTTCTTT.

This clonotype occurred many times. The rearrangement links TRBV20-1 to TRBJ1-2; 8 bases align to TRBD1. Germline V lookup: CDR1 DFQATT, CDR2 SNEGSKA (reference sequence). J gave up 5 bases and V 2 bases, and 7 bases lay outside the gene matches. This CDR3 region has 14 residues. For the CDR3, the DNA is TGCAGTGCTAGATCGGACAGGGAGGTTTATGGCTACACCTTC. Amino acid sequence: CSARSDREVYGYTF.

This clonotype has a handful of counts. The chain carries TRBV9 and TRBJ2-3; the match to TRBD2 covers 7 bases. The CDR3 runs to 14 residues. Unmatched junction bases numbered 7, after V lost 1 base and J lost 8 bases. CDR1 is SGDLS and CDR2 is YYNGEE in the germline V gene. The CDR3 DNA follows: TGTGCCAGCAGCGTACAAGCGGGAAAGGGTACGCAGTATTTT. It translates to CASSVQAGKGTQYF.

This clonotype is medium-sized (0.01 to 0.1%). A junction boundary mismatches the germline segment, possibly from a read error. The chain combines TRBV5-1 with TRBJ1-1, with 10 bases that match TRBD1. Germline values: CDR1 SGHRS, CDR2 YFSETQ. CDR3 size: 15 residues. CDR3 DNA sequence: TGCGCCAGCAGCTCGATGGACAGGGGGAACGCTGAAGCTTTCTTT. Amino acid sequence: CASSSMDRGNAEAFF.

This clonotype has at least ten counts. The CDR3 bases are TGTGCCAGCAGCAATCGACTAGCGGGACATGAGCAGTTCTTC. Residues: CASSNRLAGHEQFF. The chain carries TRBV27 and TRBJ2-1, with 11 bases matching TRBD2. Germline CDR1 reads MNHEY; CDR2 reads SMNVEV (reference sequence). This CDR3 comprises 14 residues. J was trimmed by 8 bases and V by 6 bases; bases with no gene match: 6.

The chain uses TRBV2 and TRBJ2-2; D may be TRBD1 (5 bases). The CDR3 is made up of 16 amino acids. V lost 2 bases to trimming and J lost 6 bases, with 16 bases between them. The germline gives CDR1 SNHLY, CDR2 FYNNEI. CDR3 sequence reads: CASSELTEYRPGELFF. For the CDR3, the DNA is TGTGCCAGCAGTGAACTGACGGAATACAGGCCCGGGGAGCTGTTTTTT.

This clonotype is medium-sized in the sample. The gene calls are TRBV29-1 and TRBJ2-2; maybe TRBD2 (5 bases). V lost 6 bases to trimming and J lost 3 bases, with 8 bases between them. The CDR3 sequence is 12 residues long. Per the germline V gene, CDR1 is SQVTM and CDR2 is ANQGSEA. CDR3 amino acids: CSVERDTGELFF. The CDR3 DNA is TGCAGCGTAGAGAGGGACACCGGGGAGCTGTTTTTT.

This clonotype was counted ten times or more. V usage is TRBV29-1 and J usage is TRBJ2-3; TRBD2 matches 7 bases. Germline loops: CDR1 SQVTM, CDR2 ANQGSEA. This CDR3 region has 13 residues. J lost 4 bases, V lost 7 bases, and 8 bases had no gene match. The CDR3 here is CSARLAGADTQYF. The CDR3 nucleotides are TGCAGCGCGCGACTAGCCGGGGCAGATACGCAGTATTTT.

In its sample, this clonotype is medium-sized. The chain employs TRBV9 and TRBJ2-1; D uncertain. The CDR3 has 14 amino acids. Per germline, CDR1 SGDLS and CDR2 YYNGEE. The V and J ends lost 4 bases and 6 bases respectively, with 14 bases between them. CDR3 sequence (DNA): TGTGCCAGCAGCCCCCCCCCTCCCAGCAATGAGCAGTTCTTC. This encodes CASSPPPPSNEQFF.

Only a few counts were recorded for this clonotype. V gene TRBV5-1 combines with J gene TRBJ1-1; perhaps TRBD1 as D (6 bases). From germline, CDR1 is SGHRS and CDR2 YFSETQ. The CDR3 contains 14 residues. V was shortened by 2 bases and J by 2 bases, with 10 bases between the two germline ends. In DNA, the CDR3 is TGCGCCAGCAGCTTATCAGGGGTTAACACTGAAGCTTTCTTT. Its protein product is CASSLSGVNTEAFF.

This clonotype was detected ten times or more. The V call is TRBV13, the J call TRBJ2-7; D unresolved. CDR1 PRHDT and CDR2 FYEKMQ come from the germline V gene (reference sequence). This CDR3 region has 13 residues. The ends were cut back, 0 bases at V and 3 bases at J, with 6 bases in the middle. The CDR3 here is CASSLGQVYEQYF. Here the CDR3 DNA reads TGTGCCAGCAGCTTAGGTCAGGTCTACGAGCAGTACTTC.

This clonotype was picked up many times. For the CDR3, the DNA is TGTGCCAGCAGCTTAGATTGGCGGGGACTAGGAATCGATACGCAGTATTTT. Its translation: CASSLDWRGLGIDTQYF. The rearrangement uses TRBV11-2 and TRBJ2-3, with 8 bases matching TRBD2. V was pared by 0 bases and J by 6 bases, with 11 bases of the junction left unmatched. The CDR3 length is 17 residues. Germline values: CDR1 SGHAT, CDR2 FQNNGV.